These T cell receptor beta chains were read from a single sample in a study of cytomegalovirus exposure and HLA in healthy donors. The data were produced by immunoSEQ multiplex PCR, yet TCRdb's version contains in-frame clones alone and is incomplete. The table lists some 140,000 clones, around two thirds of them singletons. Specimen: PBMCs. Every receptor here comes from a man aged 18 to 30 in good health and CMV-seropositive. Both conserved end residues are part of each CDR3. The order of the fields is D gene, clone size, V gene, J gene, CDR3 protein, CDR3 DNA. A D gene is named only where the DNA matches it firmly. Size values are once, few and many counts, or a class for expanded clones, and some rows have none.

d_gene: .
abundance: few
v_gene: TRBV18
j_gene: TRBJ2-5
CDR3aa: CASSPMAGQETQYF
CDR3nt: TGTGCCAGCTCACCGATGGCAGGACAAGAGACCCAGTACTTC

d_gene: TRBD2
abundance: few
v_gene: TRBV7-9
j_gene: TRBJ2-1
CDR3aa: CASSLAYPGGRREQFF
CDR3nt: TGTGCCAGCAGCTTAGCGTATCCGGGGGGGCGTCGTGAGCAGTTCTTC

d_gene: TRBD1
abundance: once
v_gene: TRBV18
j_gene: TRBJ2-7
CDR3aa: CASSVLMGQGQMYEQYF
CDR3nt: TGTGCCAGCTCGGTCCTCATGGGACAGGGTCAGATGTACGAGCAGTACTTC

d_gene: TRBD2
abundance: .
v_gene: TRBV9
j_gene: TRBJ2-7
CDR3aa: CASSVESGAGYEQYF
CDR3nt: TGTGCCAGCAGCGTAGAGAGCGGGGCTGGCTACGAGCAGTACTTC

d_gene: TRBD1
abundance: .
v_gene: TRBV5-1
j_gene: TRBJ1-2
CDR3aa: CASSGIDRGKEGYTF
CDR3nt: TGCGCCAGCAGCGGTATAGACAGGGGGAAGGAAGGCTACACCTTC

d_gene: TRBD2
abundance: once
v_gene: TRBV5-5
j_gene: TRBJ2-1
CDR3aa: CATRLAGGLYNEQFF
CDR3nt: TGTGCCACCCGACTAGCGGGAGGACTTTACAATGAGCAGTTCTTC

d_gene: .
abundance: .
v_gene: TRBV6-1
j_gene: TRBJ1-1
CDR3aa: CASRRGKLTEAFF
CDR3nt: TGTGCCAGCAGAAGGGGGAAACTCACTGAAGCTTTCTTT

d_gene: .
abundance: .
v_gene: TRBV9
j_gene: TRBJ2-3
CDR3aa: CASSATLDRLPDTQYF
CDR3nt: TGTGCCAGCAGCGCAACCCTTGACAGGTTACCAGATACGCAGTATTTT

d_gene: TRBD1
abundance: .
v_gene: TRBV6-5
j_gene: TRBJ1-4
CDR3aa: CASSYSGTDEKLFF
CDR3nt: TGTGCCAGCAGTTACTCCGGGACAGATGAAAAACTGTTTTTT

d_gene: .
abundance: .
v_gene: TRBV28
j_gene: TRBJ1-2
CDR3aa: CASSLSRLNYGYTF
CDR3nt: TGTGCCAGCAGTTTAAGCCGTCTGAACTATGGCTACACCTTC

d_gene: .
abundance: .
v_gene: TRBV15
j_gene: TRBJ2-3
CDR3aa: CATSRGYDTQYF
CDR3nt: TGTGCCACCAGCAGAGGCTATGATACGCAGTATTTT

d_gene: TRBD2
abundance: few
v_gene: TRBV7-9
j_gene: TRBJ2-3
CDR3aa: CASKSGGASDTQYF
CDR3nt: TGTGCCAGCAAGAGCGGGGGGGCCAGCGATACGCAGTATTTT

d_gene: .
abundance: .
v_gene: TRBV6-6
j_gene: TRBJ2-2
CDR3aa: CASSSGFGRGTGELFF
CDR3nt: TGTGCCAGCAGTTCCGGATTCGGGCGGGGCACCGGGGAGCTGTTTTTT

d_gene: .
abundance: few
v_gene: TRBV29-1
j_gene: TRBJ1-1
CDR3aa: CSVDGGFKNTEAFF
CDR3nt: TGCAGCGTTGACGGGGGGTTCAAGAACACTGAAGCTTTCTTT

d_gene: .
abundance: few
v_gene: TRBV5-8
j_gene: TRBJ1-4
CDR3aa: CASSLGTLGSNEKLFF
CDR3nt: TGTGCCAGCAGCTTGGGGACTCTCGGGTCTAATGAAAAACTGTTTTTT

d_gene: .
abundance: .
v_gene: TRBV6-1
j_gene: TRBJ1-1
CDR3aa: CASSEFSVEAFF
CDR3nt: TGTGCCAGCAGTGAATTTAGCGTTGAAGCTTTCTTT

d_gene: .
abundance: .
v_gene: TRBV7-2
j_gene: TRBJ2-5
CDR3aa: CASTYSAETQYF
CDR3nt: TGTGCCAGCACCTACAGTGCAGAGACCCAGTACTTC

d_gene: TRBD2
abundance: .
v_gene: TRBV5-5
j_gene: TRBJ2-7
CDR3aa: CASSLASGRAYEQYF
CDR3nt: TGTGCCAGCAGCTTGGCTAGCGGGAGGGCCTACGAGCAGTACTTC

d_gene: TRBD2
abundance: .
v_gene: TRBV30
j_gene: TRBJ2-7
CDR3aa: CAWSDASGRLSEQYF
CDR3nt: TGTGCCTGGAGTGACGCGAGCGGGAGGCTTTCCGAGCAGTACTTC

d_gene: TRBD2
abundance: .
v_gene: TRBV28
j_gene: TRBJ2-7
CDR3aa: CATRPGGPIYEQYF
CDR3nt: TGTGCCACCCGCCCGGGAGGGCCAATCTACGAGCAGTACTTC

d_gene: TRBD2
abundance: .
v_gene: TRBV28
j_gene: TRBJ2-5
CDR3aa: CASSSTRLAGVETQYF
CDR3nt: TGTGCCAGCAGTTCCACCCGACTAGCGGGAGTAGAGACCCAGTACTTC

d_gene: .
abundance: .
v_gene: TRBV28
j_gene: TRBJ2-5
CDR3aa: CASSLTTWAAGDQYF
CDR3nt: TGTGCCAGCAGTCTCACGACTTGGGCCGCCGGGGACCAGTACTTC

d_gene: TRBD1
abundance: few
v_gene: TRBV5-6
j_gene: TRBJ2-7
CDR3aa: CASSGTGSYEQYF
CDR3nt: TGTGCCAGCAGCGGGACAGGATCCTACGAGCAGTACTTC

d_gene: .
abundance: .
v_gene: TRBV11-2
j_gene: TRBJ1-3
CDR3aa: CASSLVSAGSGNTIYF
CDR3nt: TGTGCCAGCAGCTTAGTATCGGCAGGTTCGGGAAACACCATATATTTT

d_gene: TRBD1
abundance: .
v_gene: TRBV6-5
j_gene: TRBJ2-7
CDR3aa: CASRETGQGYYEQYF
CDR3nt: TGTGCCAGCAGGGAAACGGGACAGGGTTACTACGAGCAGTACTTC

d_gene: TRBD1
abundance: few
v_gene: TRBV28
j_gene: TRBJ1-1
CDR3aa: CASSRQGENTEAFF
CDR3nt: TGTGCCAGCAGTAGACAGGGGGAGAACACTGAAGCTTTCTTT

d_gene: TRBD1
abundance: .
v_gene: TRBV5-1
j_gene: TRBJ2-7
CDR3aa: CASSTVTGGSYEQYF
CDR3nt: TGCGCCAGCAGCACGGTAACAGGGGGCTCCTACGAGCAGTACTTC

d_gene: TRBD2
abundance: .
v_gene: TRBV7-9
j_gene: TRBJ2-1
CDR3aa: CASSSAPSGGAHNEQFF
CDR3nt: TGTGCCAGCAGCTCCGCGCCGAGCGGGGGAGCCCACAATGAGCAGTTCTTC

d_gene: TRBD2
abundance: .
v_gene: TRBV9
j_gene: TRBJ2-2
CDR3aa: CASSAGTSDVTGELFF
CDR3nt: TGTGCCAGCAGCGCCGGGACTAGCGATGTCACCGGGGAGCTGTTTTTT

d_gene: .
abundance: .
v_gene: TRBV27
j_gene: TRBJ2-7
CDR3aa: CASREKVIPYEQYF
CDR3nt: TGTGCCAGCAGGGAGAAAGTAATCCCCTACGAGCAGTACTTC

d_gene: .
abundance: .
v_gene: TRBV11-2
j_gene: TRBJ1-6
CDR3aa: CASSSSVSYNSPLHF
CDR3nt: TGTGCCAGCAGCTCGTCAGTCTCCTATAATTCACCCCTCCACTTT

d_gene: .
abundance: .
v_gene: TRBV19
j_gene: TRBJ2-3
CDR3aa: CASSVKGGTASTDTQYF
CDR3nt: TGTGCCAGTAGTGTAAAAGGGGGGACAGCTAGCACAGATACGCAGTATTTT

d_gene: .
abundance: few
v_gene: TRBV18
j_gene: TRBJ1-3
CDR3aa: CASSPQGDSGNTIYF
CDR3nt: TGTGCCAGCTCACCACAGGGGGACTCTGGAAACACCATATATTTT

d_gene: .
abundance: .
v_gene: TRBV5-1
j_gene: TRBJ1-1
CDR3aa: CASSLEGNRRAFF
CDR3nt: TGCGCCAGCAGCTTGGAGGGCAACCGGAGGGCTTTCTTT

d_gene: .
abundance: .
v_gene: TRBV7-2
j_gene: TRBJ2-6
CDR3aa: CASSRQGNSGANVLTF
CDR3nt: TGTGCCAGCAGCCGGCAGGGAAACTCTGGGGCCAACGTCCTGACTTTC

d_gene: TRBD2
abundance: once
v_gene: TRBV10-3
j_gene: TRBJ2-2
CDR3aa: CAISSAGVTGELFF
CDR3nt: TGTGCCATCAGTTCAGCGGGAGTTACCGGGGAGCTGTTTTTT

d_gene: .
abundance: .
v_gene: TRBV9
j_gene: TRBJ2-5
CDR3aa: CASSVAQETQYF
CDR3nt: TGTGCCAGCAGCGTAGCGCAAGAGACCCAGTACTTC

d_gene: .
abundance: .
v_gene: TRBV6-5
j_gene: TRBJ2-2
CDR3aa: CASSYRGANTGELFF
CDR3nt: TGTGCCAGCAGTTACAGGGGCGCGAACACCGGGGAGCTGTTTTTT

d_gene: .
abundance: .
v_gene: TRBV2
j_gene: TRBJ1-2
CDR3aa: CASSEEQYGYTF
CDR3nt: TGTGCCAGCAGTGAAGAACAGTATGGCTACACCTTC

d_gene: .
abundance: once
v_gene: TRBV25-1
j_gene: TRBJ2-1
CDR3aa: CASSELGRGTYNEQFF
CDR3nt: TGTGCCAGCAGTGAATTGGGCAGGGGAACCTACAATGAGCAGTTCTTC

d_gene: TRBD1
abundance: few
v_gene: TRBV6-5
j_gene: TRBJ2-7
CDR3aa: CASSPGTGVHEQYF
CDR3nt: TGTGCCAGCAGTCCCGGGACAGGGGTTCACGAGCAGTACTTC

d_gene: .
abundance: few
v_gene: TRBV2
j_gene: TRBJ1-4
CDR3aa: CASREQGEKLFF
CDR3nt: TGTGCCAGCAGAGAGCAGGGGGAAAAACTGTTTTTT

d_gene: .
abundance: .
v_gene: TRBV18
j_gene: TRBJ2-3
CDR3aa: CASSPLGGTDTQYF
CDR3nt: TGTGCCAGCTCACCGCTAGGGGGAACAGATACGCAGTATTTT

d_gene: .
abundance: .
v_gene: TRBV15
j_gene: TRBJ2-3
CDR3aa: CATSRGGTYSEYF
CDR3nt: TGTGCCACCAGCAGGGGGGGGACATATTCAGAGTATTTT

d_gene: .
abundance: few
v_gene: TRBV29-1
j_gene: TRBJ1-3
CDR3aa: CSARPGSGNTIYF
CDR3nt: TGCAGCGCCAGACCGGGCTCTGGAAACACCATATATTTT

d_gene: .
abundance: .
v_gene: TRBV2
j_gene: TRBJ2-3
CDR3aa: CASSGVGHTSTDTQYF
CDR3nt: TGTGCCAGCAGTGGGGTGGGACATACTAGCACAGATACGCAGTATTTT

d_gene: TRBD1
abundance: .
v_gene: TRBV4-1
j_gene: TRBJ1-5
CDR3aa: CASSQDRRQGCQPQHF
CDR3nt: TGCGCCAGCAGCCAAGATCGAAGACAGGGGTGTCAGCCCCAGCATTTT

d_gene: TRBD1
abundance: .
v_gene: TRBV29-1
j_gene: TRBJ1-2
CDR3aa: CSVEEGQAYNGYTF
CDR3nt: TGCAGCGTTGAGGAGGGACAGGCCTATAATGGCTACACCTTC

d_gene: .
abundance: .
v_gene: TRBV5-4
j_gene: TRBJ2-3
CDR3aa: CASSLKDFIDTQYF
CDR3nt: TGTGCCAGCAGCTTGAAGGACTTCATAGATACGCAGTATTTT

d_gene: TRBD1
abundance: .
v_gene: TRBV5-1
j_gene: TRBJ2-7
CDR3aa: CASSRGTGGIHEQYF
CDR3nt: TGCGCCAGCAGCCGGGGGACAGGGGGAATCCACGAGCAGTACTTC

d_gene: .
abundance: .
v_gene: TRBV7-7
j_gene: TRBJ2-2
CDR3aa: CASSLEFRGYSTGELFF
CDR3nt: TGTGCTAGCAGCTTAGAGTTCAGGGGATATAGCACCGGGGAGCTGTTTTTT

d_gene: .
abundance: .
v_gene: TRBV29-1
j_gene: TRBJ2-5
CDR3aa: CSVESRVARGTQYF
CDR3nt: TGCAGCGTTGAAAGTCGTGTGGCGCGGGGGACCCAGTACTTC

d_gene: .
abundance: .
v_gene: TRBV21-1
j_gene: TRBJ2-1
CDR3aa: CAIGRAENTSSYNEQFF
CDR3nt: TGTGCCATCGGGAGGGCAGAGAACACTAGCTCCTACAATGAGCAGTTCTTC

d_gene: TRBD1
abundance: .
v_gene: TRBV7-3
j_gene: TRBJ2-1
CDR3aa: CASSLTPGTVNEQFF
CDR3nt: TGTGCCAGCAGCTTAACTCCCGGGACAGTCAATGAGCAGTTCTTC